This T cell receptor (beta chain) was identified in a study of T cells in Graves' hyperthyroidism and ophthalmopathy. This clonotype was seen ten or more times. RNA transcripts were the template for amplifying TCR beta CDR3 regions. The HTBI primer set served for first-round RT-PCR of the TCR CDR3. MiXCR, applied by TCRdb to the multiplex PCR reads, yields one record per CDR3 protein. The repertoire holds some 300,000 distinct CDR3 sequences, with around 13% as singletons. Clinical symptoms, serum thyroxine and TRAb, thyroid ultrasound and orbital computed tomography were used for the diagnoses. The sequencing input was blood. This clonotype was sampled from a woman between 35 and 50 years old with Graves' hyperthyroidism.

The CDR3 nucleotides read TGCAGTACTCAAGGGGATTTTGGCAATCAGCCCCAGCATTTT. It translates to CSTQGDFGNQPQHF. The chain recombines TRBV20-1 with TRBJ1-5, with a weak D call TRBD1 (5 bases). V was cut by 8 bases and J by 2 bases, with 16 bases left in between. This CDR3 has 14 residues. Per germline, CDR1 DFQATT and CDR2 SNEGSKA (reference sequence).